This TCR beta chain was recorded in a study of shared clonotypes between healthy human individuals. Study conclusions and caveats: Larger estimated richness was generally seen in naive subsets than in memory subsets. The diversity represented, both genetic and in exposure history, was limited by few donors.

Germline CDR1 SGHAT, CDR2 FQNNGV. The CDR3 loop spans 15 amino acids. The germline V and J ends were trimmed by 0 bases and 5 bases, with 13 bases remaining between them. Notes on this clone: Its antigen remains unknown.

Running of the assay took place at deep level. TCRdb's copy holds only in-frame clones and misses some; the assay was immunoSEQ multiplex PCR. The table shows about 2.1 million clones, with 90% to 95% occurring only once. CD45RO-negative, CCR7-positively selected cells formed the naive CD8 fraction, excluding terminally differentiated effector memory CD45RA+ cells. The chain recombines TRBV11-2 with TRBJ1-1, with D possibly matching TRBD1 (5 bases). The receptor was derived from a man younger than 35 in good health. Some clones in this sample may be carry-over from other donors' samples. The sample was naive CD8+ T cells from PBMCs. In DNA form, the CDR3 reads TGTGCCAGCAGCTTAGATCGGGGCTTGAGTACTGAAGCTTTCTTT. Amino acid sequence: CASSLDRGLSTEAFF.